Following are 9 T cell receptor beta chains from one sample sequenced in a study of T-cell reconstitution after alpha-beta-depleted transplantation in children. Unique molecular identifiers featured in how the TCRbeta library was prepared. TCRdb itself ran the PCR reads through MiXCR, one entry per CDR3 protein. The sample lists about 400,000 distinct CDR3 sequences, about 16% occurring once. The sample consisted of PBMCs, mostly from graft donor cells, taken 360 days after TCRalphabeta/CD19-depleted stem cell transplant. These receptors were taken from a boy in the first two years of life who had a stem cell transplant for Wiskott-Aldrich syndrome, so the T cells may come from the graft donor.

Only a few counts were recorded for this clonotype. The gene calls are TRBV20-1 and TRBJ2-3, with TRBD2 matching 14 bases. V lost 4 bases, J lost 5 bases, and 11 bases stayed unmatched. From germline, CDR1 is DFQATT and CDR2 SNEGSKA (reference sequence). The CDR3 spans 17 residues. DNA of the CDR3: TGCAGTGCTACCCGGACTAGCGGGGGGCGGAGGGAAGATACGCAGTATTTT. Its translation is CSATRTSGGRREDTQYF.

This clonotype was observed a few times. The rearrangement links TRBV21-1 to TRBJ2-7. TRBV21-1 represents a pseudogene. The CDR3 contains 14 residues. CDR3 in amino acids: CASSKGGFTYEQYF. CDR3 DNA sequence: TGTGCCAGCAGCAAAGGCGGTTTTACCTACGAGCAGTACTTC.

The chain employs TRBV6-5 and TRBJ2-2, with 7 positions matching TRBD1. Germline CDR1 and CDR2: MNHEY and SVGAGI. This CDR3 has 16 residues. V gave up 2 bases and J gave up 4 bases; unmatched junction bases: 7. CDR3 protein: CASSYLGQSGTGELFF. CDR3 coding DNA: TGTGCCAGCAGTTACCTGGGACAGTCGGGCACCGGGGAGCTGTTTTTT.

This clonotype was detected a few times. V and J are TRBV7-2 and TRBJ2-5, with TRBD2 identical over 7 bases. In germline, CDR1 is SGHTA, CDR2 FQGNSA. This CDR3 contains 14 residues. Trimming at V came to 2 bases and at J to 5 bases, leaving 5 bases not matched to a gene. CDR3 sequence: CASSLPGLRETQYF. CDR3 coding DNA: TGTGCCAGCAGCTTACCGGGACTAAGGGAGACCCAGTACTTC.

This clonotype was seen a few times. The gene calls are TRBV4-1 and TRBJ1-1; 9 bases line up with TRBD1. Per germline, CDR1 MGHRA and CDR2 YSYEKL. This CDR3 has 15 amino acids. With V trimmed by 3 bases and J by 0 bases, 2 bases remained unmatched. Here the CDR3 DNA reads TGCGCCAGCAGCCAGGGGACAGGGATGAACACTGAAGCTTTCTTT. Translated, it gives CASSQGTGMNTEAFF.

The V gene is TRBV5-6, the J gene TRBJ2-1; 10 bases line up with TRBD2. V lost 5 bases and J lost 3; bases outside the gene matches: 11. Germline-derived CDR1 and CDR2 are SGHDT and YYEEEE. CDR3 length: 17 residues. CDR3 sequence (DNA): TGTGCCAGCAGTCGATCGTCTAGCGGGAGTTTCTACAATGAGCAGTTCTTC. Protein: CASSRSSSGSFYNEQFF.

The CDR3 DNA reads TGTGCCAGCAGCTTACAGACAGACTCCTACGAGCAGTACTTC. Translated: CASSLQTDSYEQYF. The rearrangement joins TRBV7-9 to TRBJ2-7; the D gene is possibly TRBD1 (5 bases). This CDR3 region has 14 residues. The germline V gene encodes CDR1 SEHNR and CDR2 FQNEAQ (reference sequence). Trimming took off 2 bases at V and 0 bases at J, with 8 bases between the two ends.

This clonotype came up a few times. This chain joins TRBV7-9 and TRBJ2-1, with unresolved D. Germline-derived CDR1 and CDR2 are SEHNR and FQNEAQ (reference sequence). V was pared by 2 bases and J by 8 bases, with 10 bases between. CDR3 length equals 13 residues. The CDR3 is CASSLITGYEQFF. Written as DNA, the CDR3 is TGTGCCAGCAGCTTAATCACGGGTTATGAGCAGTTCTTC. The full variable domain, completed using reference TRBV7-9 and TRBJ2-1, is DTGVSQNPRHKITKRGQNVTFRCDPISEHNRLYWYRQTLGQGPEFLTYFQNEAQLEKSRLLSDRFSAERPKGSFSTLEIQRTEQGDSAMYLCASSLITGYEQFFGPGTRLTVL.

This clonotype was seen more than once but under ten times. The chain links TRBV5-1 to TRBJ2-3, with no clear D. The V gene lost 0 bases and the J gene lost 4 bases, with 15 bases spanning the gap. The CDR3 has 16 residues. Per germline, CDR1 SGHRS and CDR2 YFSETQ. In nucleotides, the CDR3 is TGCGCCAGCAGCTTGGCCAAGTCTAGTTTGTCAGATACGCAGTATTTT. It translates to CASSLAKSSLSDTQYF.